The 32 T cell receptor beta chains below all came from one sample that was sequenced in a study of T-cell reconstitution after alpha-beta-depleted transplantation in children. The library targeted TCRbeta and was prepared with unique molecular identifiers. TCRdb reanalysed the PCR reads using MiXCR and keeps one entry per CDR3 protein. The sample includes about 830,000 distinct CDR3 sequences, roughly 15% of them seen just once. The material sequenced was PBMCs, mostly from graft donor cells, taken 360 days after TCRalphabeta/CD19-depleted stem cell transplant. These TCRs come from a male patient aged 10-17 years who had a stem cell transplant for acute lymphoblastic leukemia, so the T cells may come from the graft donor.

This clonotype was picked up a small number of times. The rearrangement joins TRBV12-3 or TRBV12-4 to TRBJ2-2; D is possibly TRBD1 or TRBD2 (5 bases each). V was cut by 7 bases and J by 6 bases, with 15 bases left in between. The CDR3 has 14 residues. The CDR3 sequence is CASTRDVDPGELFF. The CDR3 nucleotides are TGTGCCAGCACCAGGGACGTAGACCCCGGGGAGCTGTTTTTT.

The CDR3, as DNA: TGTGCCAGCAGAGGGCCATGGGACGGCTACACCTTC. It is translated as CASRGPWDGYTF. V is TRBV12-3 or TRBV12-4 and J is TRBJ1-2; weak D call: TRBD1 (5 bases). The CDR3 runs to 12 residues. V shed 6 bases and J shed 8 bases, with 13 bases lying between them.

The rearrangement joins TRBV29-1 to TRBJ2-5; tentative D call: TRBD1 (5 bases). Trimming took off 7 bases at V and 4 bases at J, with 13 bases between the two ends. The germline V gene encodes CDR1 SQVTM and CDR2 ANQGSEA. The CDR3 covers 12 residues. The CDR3 DNA reads as TGCAGCGGAGTAGGGGCTAGAGAGACCCAGTACTTC. Translation: CSGVGARETQYF.

At least ten counts were recorded for this clonotype. This chain connects TRBV5-1 to TRBJ1-1; D not certain. This CDR3 has 17 amino acids. Trimming removed 1 base from V and 4 bases from J, with 20 bases in between. Germline CDR1 and CDR2: SGHRS and YFSETQ. In DNA form, the CDR3 reads TGCGCCAGCAGCTTGATAGGGTCCCCGATTGGGGTCACTGAAGCTTTCTTT. Translating gives CASSLIGSPIGVTEAFF.

This clonotype was seen a few times. The V call is TRBV6-2 or TRBV6-3, the J call TRBJ2-1; 15 bases fit TRBD2. This CDR3 spans 16 amino acids. V trimming: 5 bases; J trimming: 6 bases; junction bases outside the gene matches: 5. CDR1 MNHEY and CDR2 SVGEGT come from the germline V gene. CDR3 coding DNA: TGTGCCAGCAGTCGGACTAGCGGGAGGGCCGTCAATGAGCAGTTCTTC. Translated, it gives CASSRTSGRAVNEQFF.

This chain uses TRBV25-1 with TRBJ2-5; 8 nucleotides match TRBD1. J gave up 6 bases and V 5 bases, and 5 bases lay outside the gene matches. Germline lookup yields CDR1 MGHDK and CDR2 SYGVNS. This CDR3 is built from 13 residues. This chain's CDR3 is CASSLRGRKTQYF. In DNA form, the CDR3 reads TGTGCCAGCAGTCTCAGGGGGCGGAAGACCCAGTACTTC.

V usage is TRBV15 and J usage is TRBJ1-1; D is unclear. CDR3 size: 13 residues. Germline V gene data show CDR1 as LNHNV and CDR2 as YYDKDF (reference sequence). Trimming took off 3 bases at V and 2 bases at J, with 7 bases between the two ends. The CDR3 protein is CATSRDLNTEAFF. Written as DNA, the CDR3 is TGTGCCACCAGCAGGGACCTCAACACTGAAGCTTTCTTT.

A few counts support this clonotype. The chain joins TRBV6-1 to TRBJ2-7, with TRBD1 matching over 8 bases. Germline V gives CDR1 MNHNS, CDR2 SASEGT. This CDR3 has 13 amino acids. The V and J ends lost 9 bases and 3 bases, in that order; junction bases with no gene match: 7. The DNA for the CDR3 is TGTGCCAGTAGGACAGGGAATGACTACGAGCAGTACTTC. It encodes CASRTGNDYEQYF.

This clonotype was found a few times. The chain couples TRBV18 to TRBJ2-7; D is possibly TRBD1 (5 bases). The germline V gene encodes CDR1 KGHSH and CDR2 LQKENI. The CDR3 is 14 amino acids. V was pared by 6 bases and J by 0 bases, with 12 bases between. The CDR3 spells CASSQGPFSYEQYF. The DNA for the CDR3 is TGTGCCAGCTCCCAGGGCCCGTTCTCCTACGAGCAGTACTTC.

This chain links TRBV6-1 with TRBJ2-7; a possible D gene is TRBD1 (5 bases). CDR3 size: 14 residues. The V gene's germline CDR1 is MNHNS and CDR2 SASEGT. V was pared by 6 bases and J by 3 bases, with 15 bases between. For the CDR3, the DNA is TGTGCCAGCAGAACGAGACAGAGAGTCTACGAGCAGTACTTC. Translating gives CASRTRQRVYEQYF.

The J gene is TRBJ1-4, the V gene TRBV7-9, with TRBD1 as a possible D gene (5 bases). The CDR3 is 16 amino acids. Germline-derived CDR1 and CDR2 are SEHNR and FQNEAQ (reference sequence). The V end was cut by 2 bases, the J end by 8 bases, with 18 bases between. CDR3 in DNA: TGTGCCAGCAGCTTAACGGCTTCAGGGACGGAGGAAAAACTGTTTTTT. Translated, it gives CASSLTASGTEEKLFF. Together with reference TRBV7-9 and TRBJ1-4, the CDR3 gives the full variable domain: DTGVSQNPRHKITKRGQNVTFRCDPISEHNRLYWYRQTLGQGPEFLTYFQNEAQLEKSRLLSDRFSAERPKGSFSTLEIQRTEQGDSAMYLCASSLTASGTEEKLFFGSGTQLSVL.

This chain connects TRBV10-3 to TRBJ1-1, with 8 bases that match TRBD1. The CDR3 contains 13 residues. Per the germline V gene, CDR1 is ENHRY and CDR2 is SYGVKD. Losses at the gene ends were 8 bases for V and 3 bases for J; bases not matched to a gene: 5. CDR3 sequence (DNA): TGTGCCATCCGGACAGGGAGAGACACTGAAGCTTTCTTT. This gives the protein CAIRTGRDTEAFF.

This clonotype was found many times. The CDR3 spells CASSLVKSPYEQYF. DNA for the CDR3: TGTGCCAGCAGCTTAGTAAAGTCACCCTACGAGCAGTACTTC. V gene TRBV11-2 combines with J gene TRBJ2-7; no clear D. There are 14 residues in the CDR3. Germline V CDR1 and CDR2: SGHAT, FQNNGV. V shed 1 base and J shed 2 bases, with 9 bases lying between them.

The genes are TRBV20-1 and TRBJ2-3; D is undetermined. V lost 0 bases and J 8 bases, leaving 12 bases between the germline ends. The CDR3 contains 13 residues. Germline V lookup: CDR1 DFQATT, CDR2 SNEGSKA (reference sequence). The CDR3 reads CSARDPTAATQYF. The CDR3 nucleotides read TGCAGTGCTAGAGACCCGACTGCAGCTACGCAGTATTTT.

This chain joins TRBV11-1 and TRBJ2-2; either TRBD1 or TRBD2 may fit D (5 bases each). The germline gives CDR1 SGHAT, CDR2 FQDESV (reference sequence). This CDR3 comprises 16 residues. V was shortened by 6 bases and J by 4 bases, with 18 bases between the two germline ends. The CDR3 DNA reads as TGTGCCAGCAGAACCGGGACCGGCAAAATCACCGGGGAGCTGTTTTTT. Translation: CASRTGTGKITGELFF.

The chain carries TRBV4-2 and TRBJ2-6, with 8 bases fitting TRBD2. This CDR3 spans 15 amino acids. Trimming took 1 base from V and 6 from J; bases not matched to a gene: 2. The germline gives CDR1 LGHNA, CDR2 YNFKEQ. The CDR3 region is CASSQGGLAANVLTF. DNA of the CDR3: TGTGCCAGCAGCCAAGGCGGACTAGCGGCCAACGTCCTGACTTTC.

This rearrangement joins TRBV5-1 to TRBJ2-1; 7 nucleotides match TRBD2. V shed 1 base and J 15 bases; nucleotides not matched to a gene: 7. CDR1 is SGHRS, CDR2 YFSETQ, per germline. The CDR3 length is 12 residues. CDR3 sequence reads: CASSLPRGGAFF. The CDR3 nucleotides are TGCGCCAGCAGCTTGCCGCGCGGGGGTGCGTTCTTC.

This chain uses TRBV6-1 with TRBJ2-7, with TRBD1 matching over 8 bases. Germline V gene lookup returns CDR1 MNHNS and CDR2 SASEGT. J gave up 2 bases and V 10 bases, and 7 bases lay outside the gene matches. The CDR3 is 13 residues long. The CDR3 region has the DNA TGTGCCACAGAGTCGACAGGGGCCTACGAGCAGTACTTC. Translation gives CATESTGAYEQYF.

The CDR3: CASSYSKLSSYNEQFF. The CDR3 region has the DNA TGTGCCAGCAGTTACTCGAAGCTCAGCTCCTACAATGAGCAGTTCTTC. V and J are TRBV6-5 and TRBJ2-1; D is uncertain. Between the trimmed V and J ends, which lost 0 bases and 0 bases, there was a span of 9 bases. Germline V gene lookup returns CDR1 MNHEY and CDR2 SVGAGI. The length of the CDR3 is 16 residues.

J is TRBJ1-2 and V is TRBV27; the match to TRBD1 covers 7 bases. The CDR3 covers 16 residues. V lost 6 bases and J lost 0; bases outside the gene matches: 10. CDR1 is MNHEY and CDR2 is SMNVEV in the germline V gene (reference sequence). CDR3 residues: CASSLQGFGANYGYTF. CDR3 sequence (DNA): TGTGCCAGCAGCCTACAGGGGTTCGGGGCTAACTATGGCTACACCTTC.

The V gene is TRBV4-1, the J gene TRBJ2-1, with D perhaps assigned TRBD1 or TRBD2 (5 bases each). Germline V gene data show CDR1 as MGHRA and CDR2 as YSYEKL. The CDR3 loop spans 16 amino acids. V lost 1 base and J 8 bases, leaving 18 bases between the germline ends. The CDR3 sequence: CASSQGDLGPDDEQFF. DNA for the CDR3: TGCGCCAGCAGCCAAGGGGACCTGGGGCCAGACGATGAGCAGTTCTTC.

The chain is built from TRBV4-2 and TRBJ2-1; weak D call: TRBD2 (6 bases). Germline V gene lookup returns CDR1 LGHNA and CDR2 YNFKEQ. V dropped 4 bases and J dropped 7 bases, with 20 bases sitting between them. The CDR3 totals 16 residues. The CDR3 DNA is TGTGCCAGCAGCCGGGATCGGGCCCTGGGGGGTAATGAGCAGTTCTTC. It translates to CASSRDRALGGNEQFF.

In this sample, this clonotype turned up a few times. The V call is TRBV20-1, the J call TRBJ2-5; 13 bases align to TRBD2. J lost 6 bases, V lost 2 bases, and 9 bases had no gene match. The germline V gene has CDR1 DFQATT and CDR2 SNEGSKA (reference sequence). This CDR3 has 16 amino acids. CDR3: CSARTGTSGNGKTQYF. CDR3 in DNA: TGCAGTGCTAGAACCGGGACTAGCGGGAACGGCAAGACCCAGTACTTC.

The V and J genes are TRBV12-3 or TRBV12-4 and TRBJ2-1; TRBD1 or TRBD2 may be the D gene (6 bases each). V was cut by 4 bases and J by 7 bases, with 20 bases left in between. This CDR3 contains 16 residues. The chain's CDR3 is CASSSGPSERGNEQFF. The DNA for the CDR3 is TGTGCCAGCAGTTCCGGCCCTAGCGAGAGGGGGAATGAGCAGTTCTTC.

This chain uses TRBV12-3 or TRBV12-4 with TRBJ2-2, with 9 nucleotides matching TRBD1. The CDR3 loop spans 17 amino acids. Trimming took 2 bases from V and 6 from J; bases not matched to a gene: 10. The DNA for the CDR3 is TGTGCCAGCAGTTTATACGGGACAGGGAGGACCGCCGGGGAGCTGTTTTTT. It specifies CASSLYGTGRTAGELFF.

This clonotype has just one count. The rearrangement uses TRBV14 and TRBJ2-1, with 9 bases aligning to TRBD2. Trimming removed 3 bases from V and 3 bases from J; junction bases left unmatched: 9. Germline loops: CDR1 SGHDN, CDR2 FVKESK. The CDR3 has 17 residues. The chain's CDR3 is CASSQTTLAGVYNEQFF. CDR3 in DNA: TGTGCCAGCAGCCAGACCACTTTAGCGGGAGTCTACAATGAGCAGTTCTTC.

This clonotype was counted a few times. The chain couples TRBV7-6 to TRBJ2-1; D call uncertain. Germline V gene lookup returns CDR1 SGHVS and CDR2 FNYEAQ. Trimming pared 3 bases from V and 0 bases from J, leaving 12 bases between. CDR3 length: 16 amino acids. The CDR3: CASSLVLRASYNEQFF. DNA for the CDR3: TGTGCCAGCAGCTTGGTCCTAAGGGCCTCCTACAATGAGCAGTTCTTC.

This sequence joins TRBV18 and TRBJ1-5; D is uncertain. Between the trimmed V and J ends, which lost 2 bases and 4 bases, there was a span of 6 bases. The CDR3 is 13 amino acids. Germline loops: CDR1 KGHSH, CDR2 LQKENI. The chain's CDR3 is CASSPSENQPQHF. The CDR3 nucleotides are TGTGCCAGCTCACCATCCGAAAATCAGCCCCAGCATTTT.

The gene calls are TRBV29-1 and TRBJ2-5; tentative D call: TRBD1 (5 bases). The CDR3 is 13 amino acids. Germline V gene lookup returns CDR1 SQVTM and CDR2 ANQGSEA. Trimming shortened V by 8 bases and J by 0 bases, and 13 bases separated the two germline ends. The CDR3 nucleotides read TGCAGCATACGAGGACAAGACCAAGAGACCCAGTACTTC. It yields the protein CSIRGQDQETQYF.

The chain links TRBV12-3 or TRBV12-4 to TRBJ2-3; D is uncertain. The V and J ends lost 8 bases and 2 bases respectively, with 8 bases between them. The CDR3 sequence is 12 residues long. The CDR3: CASAAFTDTQYF. In DNA, the CDR3 is TGTGCCAGCGCGGCTTTCACAGATACGCAGTATTTT.

This clonotype was observed a handful of times. The genes are TRBV12-3 or TRBV12-4 and TRBJ2-7, with 11 positions matching TRBD1. V shed 7 bases and J 6 bases; nucleotides not matched to a gene: 5. The CDR3 is 13 residues long. The DNA of the CDR3 is TGTGCCAGCAAATGGACAGGGGGCTTCGAGCAGTACTTC. It encodes CASKWTGGFEQYF.

The sample holds many counts of this clonotype. The chain couples TRBV10-3 to TRBJ2-7; D ambiguous. The germline V gene has CDR1 ENHRY and CDR2 SYGVKD. Trimming stripped 5 bases from V and 4 bases from J, with 9 bases between. There are 12 residues in the CDR3. CDR3 sequence: CAISLHRYEQYF. The CDR3 region has the DNA TGTGCCATCAGTCTCCACCGATACGAGCAGTACTTC.